A selection of T cell receptor beta chains follows, all from one sample in a study of shared clonotypes between healthy human individuals. Profiling relied on immunoSEQ multiplex PCR, and the TCRdb table lists in-frame clones only, not all of them. The data contain 2 million to 2.5 million clones, roughly 94% of them singletons. Sequencing was carried out using naive CD8+ T cells sorted from blood. The receptor set was obtained from a man in his late teens or twenties in good health. Each CDR3 is given with its conserved first and last residue. Fields, in order: V gene, J gene, D gene, clone size, CDR3 protein, CDR3 DNA. A D gene is named only where the DNA matches it firmly. The size of a clone is reported for some rows only, either as once, few or many, or as a class for expanded clones.

>TRBV27|TRBJ1-5|-|-
CASSHRPEAWPQHF
TGTGCCAGCAGTCACCGCCCGGAGGCATGGCCCCAGCATTTT
>TRBV11-2|TRBJ2-7|TRBD2|-
CASSLATRGDYEQYF
TGTGCCAGCAGCTTAGCCACGCGGGGGGACTACGAGCAGTACTTC
>TRBV5-6|TRBJ2-5|TRBD1|-
CASSFLTAGTGVEETQYF
TGTGCCAGCAGCTTTTTAACCGCCGGGACAGGGGTCGAAGAGACCCAGTACTTC
>TRBV7-9|TRBJ2-5|-|-
CASSLVELKETQYF
TGTGCCAGCAGCTTAGTGGAACTAAAAGAGACCCAGTACTTC
>TRBV4-3|TRBJ2-1|TRBD2|-
CASSQSPLAGGPDEQFF
TGCGCCAGCAGCCAGAGCCCCTTAGCGGGAGGGCCGGATGAGCAGTTCTTC
>TRBV28|TRBJ2-1|-|-
CASTPRGGLEQFF
TGTGCCAGCACTCCTAGAGGGGGGCTCGAGCAGTTCTTC
>TRBV7-9|TRBJ1-2|-|-
CASSLGQLNYGYTF
TGTGCCAGCAGCTTAGGACAGTTAAACTATGGCTACACCTTC
>TRBV7-6|TRBJ2-7|TRBD2|-
CASSLAGLAGEPLFYEQYF
TGTGCCAGCAGCTTAGCGGGACTAGCGGGGGAGCCCCTATTCTACGAGCAGTACTTC
>TRBV13|TRBJ2-7|-|once
CASSLGVSSYEQYF
TGTGCCAGCAGCTTAGGTGTGAGCTCCTACGAGCAGTACTTC
>TRBV27|TRBJ2-7|-|-
CASSPASGQISYEQYF
TGTGCCAGCAGTCCGGCTTCCGGGCAGATCTCCTACGAGCAGTACTTC
>TRBV6-6|TRBJ2-3|-|-
CASSIGDTQYF
TGTGCCAGCAGCATAGGAGATACGCAGTATTTT
>TRBV4-1|TRBJ2-1|-|-
CASSHSLNEQFF
TGCGCCAGCAGCCACTCACTGAATGAGCAGTTCTTC
>TRBV9|TRBJ1-2|-|-
CASSVAIGTGYGYTF
TGTGCCAGCAGCGTAGCAATAGGGACGGGCTATGGCTACACCTTC
>TRBV28|TRBJ2-7|-|-
CASSYRPWDPSYEQYF
TGTGCCAGCAGTTACCGCCCGTGGGATCCCTCCTACGAGCAGTACTTC
>TRBV7-9|TRBJ2-5|-|-
CASSHIQGARETQYF
TGTGCCAGCAGCCACATCCAGGGAGCCCGGGAGACCCAGTACTTC